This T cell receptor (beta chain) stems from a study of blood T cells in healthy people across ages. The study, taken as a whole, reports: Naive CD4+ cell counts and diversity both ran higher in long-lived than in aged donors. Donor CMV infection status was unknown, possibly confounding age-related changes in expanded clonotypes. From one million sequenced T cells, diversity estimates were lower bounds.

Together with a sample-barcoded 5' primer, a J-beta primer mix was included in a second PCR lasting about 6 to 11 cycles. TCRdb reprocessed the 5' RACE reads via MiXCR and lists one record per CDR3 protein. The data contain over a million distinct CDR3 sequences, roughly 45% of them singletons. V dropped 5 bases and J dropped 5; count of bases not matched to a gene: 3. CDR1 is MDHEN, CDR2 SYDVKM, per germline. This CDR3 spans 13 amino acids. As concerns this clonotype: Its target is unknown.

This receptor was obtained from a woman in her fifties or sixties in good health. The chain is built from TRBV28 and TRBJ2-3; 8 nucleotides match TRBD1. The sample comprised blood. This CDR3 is CASSMTGEDTQYF. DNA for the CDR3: TGTGCCAGCAGTATGACAGGGGAAGATACGCAGTATTTT.